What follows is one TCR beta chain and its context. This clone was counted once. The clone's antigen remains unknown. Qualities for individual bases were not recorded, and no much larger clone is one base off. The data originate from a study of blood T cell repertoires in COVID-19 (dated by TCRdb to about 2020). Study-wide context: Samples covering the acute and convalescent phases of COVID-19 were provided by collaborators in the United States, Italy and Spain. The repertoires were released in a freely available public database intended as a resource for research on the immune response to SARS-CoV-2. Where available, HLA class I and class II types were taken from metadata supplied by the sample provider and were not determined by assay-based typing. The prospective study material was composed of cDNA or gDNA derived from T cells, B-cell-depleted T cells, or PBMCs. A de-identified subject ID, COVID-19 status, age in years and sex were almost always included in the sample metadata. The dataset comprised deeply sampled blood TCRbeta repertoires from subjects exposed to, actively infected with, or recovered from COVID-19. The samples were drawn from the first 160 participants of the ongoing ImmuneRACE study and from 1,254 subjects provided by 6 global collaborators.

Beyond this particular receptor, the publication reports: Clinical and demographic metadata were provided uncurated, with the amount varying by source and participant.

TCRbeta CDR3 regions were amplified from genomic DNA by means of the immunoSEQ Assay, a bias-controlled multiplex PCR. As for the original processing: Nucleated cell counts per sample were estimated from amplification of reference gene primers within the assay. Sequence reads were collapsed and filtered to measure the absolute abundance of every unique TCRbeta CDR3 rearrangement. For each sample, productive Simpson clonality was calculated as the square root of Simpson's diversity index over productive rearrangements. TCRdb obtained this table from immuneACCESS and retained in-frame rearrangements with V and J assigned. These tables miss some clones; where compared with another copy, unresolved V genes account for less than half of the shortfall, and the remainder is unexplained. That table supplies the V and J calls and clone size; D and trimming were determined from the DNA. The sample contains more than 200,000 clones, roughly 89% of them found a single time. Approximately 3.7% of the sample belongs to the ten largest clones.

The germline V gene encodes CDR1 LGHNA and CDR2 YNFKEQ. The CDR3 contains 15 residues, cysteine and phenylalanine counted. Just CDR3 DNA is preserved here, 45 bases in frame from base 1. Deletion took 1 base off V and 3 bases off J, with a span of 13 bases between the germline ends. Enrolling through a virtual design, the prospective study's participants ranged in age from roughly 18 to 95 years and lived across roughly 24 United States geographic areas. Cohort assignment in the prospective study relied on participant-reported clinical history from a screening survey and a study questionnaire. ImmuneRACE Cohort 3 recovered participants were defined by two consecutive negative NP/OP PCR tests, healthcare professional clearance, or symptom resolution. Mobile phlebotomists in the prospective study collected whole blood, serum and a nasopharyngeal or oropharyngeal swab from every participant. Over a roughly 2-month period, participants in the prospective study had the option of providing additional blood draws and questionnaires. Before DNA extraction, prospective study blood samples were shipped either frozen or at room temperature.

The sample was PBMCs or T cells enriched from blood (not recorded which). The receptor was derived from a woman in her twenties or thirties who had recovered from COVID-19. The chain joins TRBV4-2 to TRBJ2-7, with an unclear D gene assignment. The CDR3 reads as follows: CASSQVSIENYEQYF. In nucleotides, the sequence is TGTGCCAGCAGCCAAGTATCAATAGAGAACTACGAGCAGTACTTC.